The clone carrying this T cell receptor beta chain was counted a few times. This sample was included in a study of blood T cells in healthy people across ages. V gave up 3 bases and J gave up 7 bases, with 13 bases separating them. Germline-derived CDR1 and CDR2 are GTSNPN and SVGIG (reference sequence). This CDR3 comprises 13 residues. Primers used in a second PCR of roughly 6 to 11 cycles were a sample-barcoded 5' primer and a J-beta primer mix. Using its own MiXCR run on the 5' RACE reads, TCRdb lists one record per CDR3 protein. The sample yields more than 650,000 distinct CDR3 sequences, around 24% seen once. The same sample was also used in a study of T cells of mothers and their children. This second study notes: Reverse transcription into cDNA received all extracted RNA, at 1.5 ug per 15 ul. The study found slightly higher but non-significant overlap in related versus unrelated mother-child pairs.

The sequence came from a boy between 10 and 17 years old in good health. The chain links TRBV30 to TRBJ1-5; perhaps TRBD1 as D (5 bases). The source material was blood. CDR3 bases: TGTGCCTGGAGCCCAGGGAGGGACCAGCCCCAGCATTTT. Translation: CAWSPGRDQPQHF.